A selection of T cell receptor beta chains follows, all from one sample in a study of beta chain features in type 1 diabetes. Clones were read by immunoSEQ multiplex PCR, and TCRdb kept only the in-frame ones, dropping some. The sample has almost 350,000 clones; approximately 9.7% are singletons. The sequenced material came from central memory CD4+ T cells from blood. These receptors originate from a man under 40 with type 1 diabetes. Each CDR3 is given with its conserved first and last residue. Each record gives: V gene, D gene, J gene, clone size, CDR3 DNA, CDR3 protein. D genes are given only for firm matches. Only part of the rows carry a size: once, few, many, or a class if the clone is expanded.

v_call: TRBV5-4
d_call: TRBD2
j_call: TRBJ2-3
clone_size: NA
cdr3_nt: TGTGCCAGCAGCCAGACTAGCGTCACAGATACGCAGTATTTT
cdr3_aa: CASSQTSVTDTQYF

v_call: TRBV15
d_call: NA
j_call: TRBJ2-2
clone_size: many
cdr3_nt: TGTGCCACCAGCAGAGATCGCGGTAACACCGGGGAGCTGTTTTTT
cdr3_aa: CATSRDRGNTGELFF

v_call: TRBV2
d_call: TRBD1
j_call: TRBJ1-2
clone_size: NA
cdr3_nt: TGTGCCAGCATGAGACAGGGGGCATCGGGAGGCTACACCTTC
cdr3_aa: CASMRQGASGGYTF

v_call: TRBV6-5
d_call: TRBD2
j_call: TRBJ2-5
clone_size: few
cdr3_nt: TGTGCCAGCAGCCGGAGCGGGGGGGAGTGGGAGACCCAGTACTTC
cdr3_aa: CASSRSGGEWETQYF

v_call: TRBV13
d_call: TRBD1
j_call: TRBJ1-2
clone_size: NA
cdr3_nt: TGTGCCAGCAGCTTCCAGGGGGCGTCCTGGAACTATGGCTACACCTTC
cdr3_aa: CASSFQGASWNYGYTF

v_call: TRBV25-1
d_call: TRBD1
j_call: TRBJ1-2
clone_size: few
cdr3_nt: TGTGCCAGCGAACCTTCAACAGGGGTTTATGGCTACACCTTC
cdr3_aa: CASEPSTGVYGYTF

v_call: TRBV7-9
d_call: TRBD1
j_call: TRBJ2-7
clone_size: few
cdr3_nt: TGTGCCAGCAGCTTAATCACAGGGGCCCACGAGCAGTACTTC
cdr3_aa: CASSLITGAHEQYF

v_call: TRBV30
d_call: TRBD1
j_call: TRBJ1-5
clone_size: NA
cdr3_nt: TGTGCCTGGGCTACCGGGACAGGACAGCCCCAGCATTTT
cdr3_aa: CAWATGTGQPQHF

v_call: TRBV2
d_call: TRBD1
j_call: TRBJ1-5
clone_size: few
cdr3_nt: TGTGCCAGCATGGGGGACAGGGGAGGCAATCAGCCCCAGCATTTT
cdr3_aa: CASMGDRGGNQPQHF

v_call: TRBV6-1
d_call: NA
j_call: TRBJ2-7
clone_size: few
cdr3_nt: TGTGCCTCTAGCAGCCGGGGCTACGAGCAGTACTTC
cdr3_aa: CASSSRGYEQYF

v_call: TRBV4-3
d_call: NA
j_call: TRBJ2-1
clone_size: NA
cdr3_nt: TGCGCCAGCAGCCGCGGGGTTGGGTACAATGAGCAGTTCTTC
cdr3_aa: CASSRGVGYNEQFF

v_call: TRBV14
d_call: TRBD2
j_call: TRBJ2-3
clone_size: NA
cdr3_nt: TGTGCCAGCAGCCAAAGCGCGGGGGCAGATACGCAGTATTTT
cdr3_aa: CASSQSAGADTQYF

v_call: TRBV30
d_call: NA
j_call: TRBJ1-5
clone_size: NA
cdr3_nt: TGTGCCTGGAGTATTTCGGGGAGGGGACAGCCCCAGCATTTT
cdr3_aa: CAWSISGRGQPQHF

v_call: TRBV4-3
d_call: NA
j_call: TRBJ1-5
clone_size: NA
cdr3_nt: TGCGCCAGCAGCCAAGGATACCGCCTGCCTGGACAGCCCCAGCATTTT
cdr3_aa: CASSQGYRLPGQPQHF

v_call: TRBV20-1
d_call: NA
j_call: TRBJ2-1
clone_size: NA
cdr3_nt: TGCAGCCCCAACAACAATGAGCAGTTCTTC
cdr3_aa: CSPNNNEQFF

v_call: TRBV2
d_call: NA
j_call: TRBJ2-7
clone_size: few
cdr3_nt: TGTGCCAGCAGTTCAGTTGTCTCCTACGAGCAGTACTTC
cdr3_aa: CASSSVVSYEQYF

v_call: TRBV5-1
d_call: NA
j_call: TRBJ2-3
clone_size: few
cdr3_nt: TGCGCCAGCAGCTTGTCCGGTGCTAACACAGATACGCAGTATTTT
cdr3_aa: CASSLSGANTDTQYF

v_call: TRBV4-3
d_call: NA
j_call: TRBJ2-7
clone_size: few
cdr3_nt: TGCGCCAGCAGCTTGCGGACGGGAGACTACGAGCAGTACTTC
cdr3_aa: CASSLRTGDYEQYF

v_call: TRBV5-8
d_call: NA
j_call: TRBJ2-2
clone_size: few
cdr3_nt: TGTGCCAGCAACCCCGGAAGGGTGAACACCGGGGAGCTGTTTTTT
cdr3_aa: CASNPGRVNTGELFF

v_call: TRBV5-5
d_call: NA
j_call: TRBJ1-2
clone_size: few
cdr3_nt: TGTGCCAGCAGCACCAGGGAATGGGGCTACACCTTC
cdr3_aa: CASSTREWGYTF

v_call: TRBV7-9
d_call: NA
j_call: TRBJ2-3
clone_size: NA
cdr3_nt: TGTGCCAGCGGCCGCACGGGGGCCGAAGATACGCAGTATTTT
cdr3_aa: CASGRTGAEDTQYF

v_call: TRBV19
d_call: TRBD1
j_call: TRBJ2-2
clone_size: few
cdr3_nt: TGTGCCAGTAGTATCGTGGACAGGGACACCGGGGAGCTGTTTTTT
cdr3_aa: CASSIVDRDTGELFF

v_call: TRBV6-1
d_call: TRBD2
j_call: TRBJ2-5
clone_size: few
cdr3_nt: TGTGCCAGCAGTGAAGCGGGGACTAGCATTGCCCAGTACTTC
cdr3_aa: CASSEAGTSIAQYF

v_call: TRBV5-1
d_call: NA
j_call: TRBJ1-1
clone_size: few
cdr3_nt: TGCGCCAGCAGCTTGGGTCCCCAGGGAGGGAACACTGAAGCTTTCTTT
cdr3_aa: CASSLGPQGGNTEAFF

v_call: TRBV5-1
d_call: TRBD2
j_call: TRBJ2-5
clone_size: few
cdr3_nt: TGCGCCAGCAGCCGGAGTAGCGGGGGCATCACGGGGACCCAGTACTTC
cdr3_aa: CASSRSSGGITGTQYF

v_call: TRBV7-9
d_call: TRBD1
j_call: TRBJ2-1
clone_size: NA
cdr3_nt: TGTGCCAGCAGTTATAATGAGGGACAGGATCCGTTCTTC
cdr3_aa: CASSYNEGQDPFF

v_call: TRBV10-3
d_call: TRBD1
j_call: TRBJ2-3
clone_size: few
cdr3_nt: TGTGCCAGCAGGGCTCCGGGACAGGGGACAGATACGCAGTATTTT
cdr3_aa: CASRAPGQGTDTQYF